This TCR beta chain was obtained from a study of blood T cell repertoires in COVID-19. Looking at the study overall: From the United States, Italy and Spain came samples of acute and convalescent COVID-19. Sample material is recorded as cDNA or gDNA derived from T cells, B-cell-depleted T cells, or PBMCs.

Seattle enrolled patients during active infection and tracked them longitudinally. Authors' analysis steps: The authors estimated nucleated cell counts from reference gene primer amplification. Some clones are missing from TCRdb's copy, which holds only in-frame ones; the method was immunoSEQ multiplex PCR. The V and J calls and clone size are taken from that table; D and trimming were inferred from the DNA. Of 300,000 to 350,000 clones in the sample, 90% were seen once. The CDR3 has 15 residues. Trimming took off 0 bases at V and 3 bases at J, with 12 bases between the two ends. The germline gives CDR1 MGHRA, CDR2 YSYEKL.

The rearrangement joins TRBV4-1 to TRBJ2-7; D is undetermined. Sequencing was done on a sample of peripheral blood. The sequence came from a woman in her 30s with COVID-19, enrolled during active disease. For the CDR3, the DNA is TGCGCCAGCAGCCAAGAGTCCCGGAGAGGCTACGAGCAGTACTTC. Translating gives CASSQESRRGYEQYF.